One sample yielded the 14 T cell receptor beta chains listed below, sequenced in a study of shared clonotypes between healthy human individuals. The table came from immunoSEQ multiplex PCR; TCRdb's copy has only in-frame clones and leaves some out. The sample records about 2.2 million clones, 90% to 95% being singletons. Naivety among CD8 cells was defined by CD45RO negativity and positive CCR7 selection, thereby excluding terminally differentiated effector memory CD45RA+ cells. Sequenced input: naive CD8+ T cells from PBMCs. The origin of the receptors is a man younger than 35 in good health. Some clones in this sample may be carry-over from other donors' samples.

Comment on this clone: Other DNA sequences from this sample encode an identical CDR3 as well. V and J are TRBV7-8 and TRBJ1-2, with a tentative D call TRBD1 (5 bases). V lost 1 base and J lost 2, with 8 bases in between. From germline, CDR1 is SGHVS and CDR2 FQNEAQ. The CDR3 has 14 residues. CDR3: CASSLVRGNYGYTF. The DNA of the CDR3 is TGTGCCAGCAGCTTAGTTCGGGGGAACTATGGCTACACCTTC.

The CDR3 coding sequence is TGCGCCAGCAGCTTGGCCGAGACAGGCCACCCCTTCTTCTATGGCTACACCTTC. As protein: CASSLAETGHPFFYGYTF. The chain couples TRBV5-1 to TRBJ1-2; tentative D call: TRBD1 (6 bases). This CDR3 comprises 18 residues. Trimming cost V 0 bases and J 4 bases, with 22 bases left between them. Germline V gene lookup returns CDR1 SGHRS and CDR2 YFSETQ.

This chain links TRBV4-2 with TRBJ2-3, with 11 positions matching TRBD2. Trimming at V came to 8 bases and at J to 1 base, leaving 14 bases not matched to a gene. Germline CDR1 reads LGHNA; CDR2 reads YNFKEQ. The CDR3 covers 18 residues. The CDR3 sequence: CASQDLAGGIGGTDTQYF. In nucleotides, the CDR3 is TGTGCCAGCCAGGACCTAGCGGGAGGAATCGGCGGCACAGATACGCAGTATTTT.

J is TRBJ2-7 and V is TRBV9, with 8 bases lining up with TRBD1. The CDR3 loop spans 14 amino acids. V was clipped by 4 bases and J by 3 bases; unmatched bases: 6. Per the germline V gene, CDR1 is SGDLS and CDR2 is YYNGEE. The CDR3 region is CASSPRQGNYEQYF. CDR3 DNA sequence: TGTGCCAGCAGCCCCAGACAGGGGAACTACGAGCAGTACTTC. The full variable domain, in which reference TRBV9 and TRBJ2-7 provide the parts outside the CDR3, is DSGVTQTPKHLITATGQRVTLRCSPRSGDLSVYWYQQSLDQGLQFLIQYYNGEERAKGNILERFSAQQFPDLHSELNLSSLELGDSALYFCASSPRQGNYEQYFGPGTRLTVT.

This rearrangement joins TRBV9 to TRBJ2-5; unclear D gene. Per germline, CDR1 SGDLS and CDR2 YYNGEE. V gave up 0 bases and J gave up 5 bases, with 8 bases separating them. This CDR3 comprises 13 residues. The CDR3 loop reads CASSVGTRETQYF. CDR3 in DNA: TGTGCCAGCAGCGTAGGGACCAGGGAGACCCAGTACTTC.

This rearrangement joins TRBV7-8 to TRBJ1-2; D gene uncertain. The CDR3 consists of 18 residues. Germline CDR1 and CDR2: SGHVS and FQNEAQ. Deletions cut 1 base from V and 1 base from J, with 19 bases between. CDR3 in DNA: TGTGCCAGCAGCTTAGGGGTGAGGATTCACGGAGTTAACTATGGCTACACCTTC. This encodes CASSLGVRIHGVNYGYTF. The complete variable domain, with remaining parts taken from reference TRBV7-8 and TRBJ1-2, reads GAGVSQSPRYKVAKRGQDVALRCDPISGHVSLFWYQQALGQGPEFLTYFQNEAQLDKSGLPSDRFFAERPEGSVSTLKIQRTQQEDSAVYLCASSLGVRIHGVNYGYTFGSGTRLTVV.

The CDR3 here is CASSLLPGDAYNEQFF. The CDR3 nucleotides read TGTGCCAGCAGTTTATTGCCAGGGGACGCCTACAATGAGCAGTTCTTC. This chain joins TRBV27 and TRBJ2-1; possible D gene TRBD1, 6 bases. V lost 1 base, J lost 2 bases, and 12 bases lay in between. Germline assignment: CDR1 MNHEY and CDR2 SMNVEV (reference sequence). CDR3 length: 16 residues.

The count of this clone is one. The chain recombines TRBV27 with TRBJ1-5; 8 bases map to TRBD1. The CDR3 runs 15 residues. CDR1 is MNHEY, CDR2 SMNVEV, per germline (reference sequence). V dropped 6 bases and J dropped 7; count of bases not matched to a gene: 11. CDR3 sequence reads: CASSHGAGGGQPQHF. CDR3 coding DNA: TGTGCCAGCAGCCATGGCGCAGGGGGCGGACAGCCCCAGCATTTT.

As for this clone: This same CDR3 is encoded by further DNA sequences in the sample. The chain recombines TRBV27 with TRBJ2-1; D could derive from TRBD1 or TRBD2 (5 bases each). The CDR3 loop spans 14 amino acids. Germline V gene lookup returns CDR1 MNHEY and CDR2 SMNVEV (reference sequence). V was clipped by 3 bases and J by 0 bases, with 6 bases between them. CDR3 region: CASSLGPSYNEQFF. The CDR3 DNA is TGTGCCAGCAGTTTGGGACCCTCCTACAATGAGCAGTTCTTC.

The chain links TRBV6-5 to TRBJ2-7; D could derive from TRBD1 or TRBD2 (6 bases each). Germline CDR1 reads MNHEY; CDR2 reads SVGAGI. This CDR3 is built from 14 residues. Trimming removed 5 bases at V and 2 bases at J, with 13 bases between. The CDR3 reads CASSVRGGAYEQYF. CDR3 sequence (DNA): TGTGCCAGCAGTGTCAGGGGAGGCGCCTACGAGCAGTACTTC.

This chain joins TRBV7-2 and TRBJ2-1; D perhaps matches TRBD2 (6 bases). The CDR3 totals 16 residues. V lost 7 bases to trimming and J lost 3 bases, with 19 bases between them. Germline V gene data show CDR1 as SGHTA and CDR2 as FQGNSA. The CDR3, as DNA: TGTGCCAGCACAAGCCGGGGCGGGAAGGGCTACAATGAGCAGTTCTTC. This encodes CASTSRGGKGYNEQFF.

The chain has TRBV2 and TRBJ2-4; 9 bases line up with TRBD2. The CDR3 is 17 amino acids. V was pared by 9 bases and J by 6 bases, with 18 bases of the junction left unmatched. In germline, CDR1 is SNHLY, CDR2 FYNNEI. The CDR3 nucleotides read TGTGCCAGGACGGGGTCGGGGGTAGCGGGAGTTTCAAACATTCAGTACTTC. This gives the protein CARTGSGVAGVSNIQYF.

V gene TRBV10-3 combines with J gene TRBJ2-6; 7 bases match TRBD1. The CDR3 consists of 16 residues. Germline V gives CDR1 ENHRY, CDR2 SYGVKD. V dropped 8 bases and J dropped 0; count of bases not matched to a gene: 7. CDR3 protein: CAILLRGSSGANVLTF. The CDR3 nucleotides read TGTGCCATCCTGCTCAGGGGGAGCTCTGGGGCCAACGTCCTGACTTTC.

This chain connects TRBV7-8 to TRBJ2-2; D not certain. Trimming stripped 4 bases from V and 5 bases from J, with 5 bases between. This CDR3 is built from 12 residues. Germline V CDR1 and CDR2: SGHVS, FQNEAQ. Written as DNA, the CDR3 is TGTGCCAGCAGCTCCAAAACCGGGGAGCTGTTTTTT. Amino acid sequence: CASSSKTGELFF.